This TCR beta chain was documented in a study of technical replicates of blood from a few donors (dated by TCRdb to the late 2010s). Of note for this clone: The antigen this receptor binds is unknown. No much larger clonotype is one base removed from it; base qualities were not supplied.

Germline trimming: 0 bases from V, 4 bases from J; junction bases outside gene matches: 9. Reading the germline V gene (reference sequence) gives CDR1 SEHNR and CDR2 FQNEAQ. From cysteine to phenylalanine, the CDR3 is 17 amino acids long. Of the read, only the CDR3 DNA is kept; its 51 bases are in frame from base 1. The library was obtained by the immunoSEQ multiplex PCR assay. The table comes from immuneACCESS by way of TCRdb, which keeps in-frame sequences with V and J called. Part of the clones is missing from these tables; in studies checked, under half for an unresolved V gene and the rest for unknown reasons. The sample contains about 76,000 clones, 80% to 90% of them found a single time. Of the sample, roughly 4.9% is held by the ten largest clones.

Sequencing used PBMCs. This TCR was recovered from a human donor in good health. Some clones in this sample may be carry-over from other donors' samples. The sequence is built from TRBV7-9 and TRBJ2-7; 10 nucleotides in the junction match TRBD1. CDR3 protein: CASSLARMGDRGYEQYF. The sequenced DNA is TGTGCCAGCAGCTTAGCGAGGATGGGGGACAGGGGATACGAGCAGTACTTC.